This T cell receptor beta chain derives from a study of blood T cell repertoires in COVID-19 (dated by TCRdb to about 2020). About the full investigation: Samples from collaborators originated in the United States, Italy and Spain and spanned both the acute and convalescent phases of COVID-19. The dataset comprised deeply sampled blood TCRbeta repertoires from subjects exposed to, actively infected with, or recovered from COVID-19. The material from the prospective study consisted of cDNA or gDNA derived from T cells, B-cell-depleted T cells, or PBMCs. A de-identified subject ID, COVID-19 status, age in years and sex were almost always included in the sample metadata. Where HLA class I and class II types were available, the types were taken from metadata supplied by the sample provider, not from assay-based typing. The repertoires were made available in a free public database intended to serve as a resource for research on the immune response to SARS-CoV-2. The samples were drawn from the first 160 participants of the ongoing ImmuneRACE study and from about 1,200 subjects provided by 6 global collaborators.

The immunoSEQ Assay, a bias-controlled multiplex PCR, was used to amplify TCRbeta CDR3 regions from genomic DNA. In the authors' own workflow: Within the assay, amplification of reference gene primers was used to estimate how many nucleated cells each sample contained. To quantify the absolute abundance of each unique TCRbeta CDR3 rearrangement, sequence reads were collapsed and filtered. For each sample, productive Simpson clonality was calculated by taking the square root of Simpson's diversity index across productive rearrangements. As stored in TCRdb, this immuneACCESS dataset retains in-frame rearrangements with V and J assigned. A fraction of the clones does not appear; measured against another copy, unresolved V genes explain less than half of the discrepancy, and the remainder lacks a known reason. The V and J calls and clone size come from that table; D and trimming were worked out from the DNA. For this sample the table gives over 150,000 clones, of which around four fifths were detected only once. The ten largest clones capture about 6.9% of the sample.

A single count supports this clone. Its antigen is still unknown. Per-nucleotide qualities are absent, and no much larger clonotype sits a single base away. Each collaborating institution followed its own protocols to collect whole blood in K2EDTA tubes. For TCRbeta analysis, collaborator samples were shipped as frozen whole blood, as isolated PBMCs, or as DNA extracted from either sample type. Paper-wide results and their limitations: The amount of clinical and demographic metadata varied by source and participant and was provided uncurated.

The junction carries 5 bases between V and J, which are trimmed by 3 bases and 4 bases respectively. Its CDR3 holds 12 amino acids, cysteine through phenylalanine. CDR3 DNA is the only sequence kept; it has 36 bases, read in frame from the first base. CDR1 and CDR2 are drawn from the germline V gene (reference sequence): LNHDA, SQIVND. This receptor was taken from a human donor with acute or convalescent COVID-19. The donor label of this sample is uncertain. The sample consisted of peripheral blood. The chain was built from TRBV19 and TRBJ2-3, with an unclear D gene assignment. The CDR3 loop reads CASSMRPDTQYF. In nucleotide form, the sequence is TGTGCCAGTAGTATGCGCCCAGATACGCAGTATTTT.